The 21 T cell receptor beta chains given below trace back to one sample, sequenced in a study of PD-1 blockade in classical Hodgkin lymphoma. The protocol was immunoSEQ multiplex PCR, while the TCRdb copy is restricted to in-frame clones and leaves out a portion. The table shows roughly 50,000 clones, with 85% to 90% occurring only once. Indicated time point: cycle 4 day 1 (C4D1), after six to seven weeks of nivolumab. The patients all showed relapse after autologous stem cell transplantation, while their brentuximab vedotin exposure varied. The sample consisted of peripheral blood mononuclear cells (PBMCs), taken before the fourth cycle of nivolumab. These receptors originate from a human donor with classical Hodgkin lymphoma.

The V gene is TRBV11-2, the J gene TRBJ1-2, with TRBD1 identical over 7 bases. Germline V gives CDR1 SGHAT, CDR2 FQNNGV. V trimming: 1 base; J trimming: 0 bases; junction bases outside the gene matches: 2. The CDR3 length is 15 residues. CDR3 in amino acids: CASSLGDSSNYGYTF. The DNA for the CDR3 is TGTGCCAGCAGCTTAGGGGACAGCTCTAACTATGGCTACACCTTC.

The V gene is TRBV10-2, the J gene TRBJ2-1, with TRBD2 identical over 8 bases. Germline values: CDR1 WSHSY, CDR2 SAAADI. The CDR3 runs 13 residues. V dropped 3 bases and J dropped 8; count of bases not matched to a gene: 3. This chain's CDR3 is CASSDGRAYEQFF. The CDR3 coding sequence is TGCGCCAGCAGTGACGGGAGGGCCTATGAGCAGTTCTTC.

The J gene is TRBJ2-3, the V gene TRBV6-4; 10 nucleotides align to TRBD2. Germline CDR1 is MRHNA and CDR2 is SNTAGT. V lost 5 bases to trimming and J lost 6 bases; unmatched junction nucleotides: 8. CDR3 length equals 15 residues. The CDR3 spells CASSRLAGAGDTQYF. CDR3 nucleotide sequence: TGTGCCAGCAGTCGGCTAGCGGGAGCCGGGGATACGCAGTATTTT.

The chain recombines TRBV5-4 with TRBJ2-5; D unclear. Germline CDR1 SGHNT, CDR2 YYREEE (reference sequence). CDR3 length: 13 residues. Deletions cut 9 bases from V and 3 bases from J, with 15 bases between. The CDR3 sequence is CATSVWGEETQYF. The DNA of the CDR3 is TGTGCCACCTCCGTTTGGGGTGAAGAGACCCAGTACTTC.

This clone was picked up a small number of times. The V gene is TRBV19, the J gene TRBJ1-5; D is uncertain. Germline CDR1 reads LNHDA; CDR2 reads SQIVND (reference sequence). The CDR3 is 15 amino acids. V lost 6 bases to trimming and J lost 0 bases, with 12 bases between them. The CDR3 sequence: CASSQPFLSNQPQHF. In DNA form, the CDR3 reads TGTGCCAGTAGCCAGCCATTTCTTAGCAATCAGCCCCAGCATTTT.

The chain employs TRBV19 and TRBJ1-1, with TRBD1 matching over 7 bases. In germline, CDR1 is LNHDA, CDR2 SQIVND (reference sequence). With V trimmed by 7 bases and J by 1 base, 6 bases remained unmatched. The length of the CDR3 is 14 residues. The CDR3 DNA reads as TGTGCCAGTACCCGAGGGACAGAGAACACTGAAGCTTTCTTT. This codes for CASTRGTENTEAFF.

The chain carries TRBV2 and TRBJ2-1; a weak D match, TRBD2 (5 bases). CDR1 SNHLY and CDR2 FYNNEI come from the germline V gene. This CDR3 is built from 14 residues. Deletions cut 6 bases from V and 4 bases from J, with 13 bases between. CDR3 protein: CASRAGLAYNEQFF. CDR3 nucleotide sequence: TGTGCCAGCAGGGCGGGCCTTGCTTACAATGAGCAGTTCTTC.

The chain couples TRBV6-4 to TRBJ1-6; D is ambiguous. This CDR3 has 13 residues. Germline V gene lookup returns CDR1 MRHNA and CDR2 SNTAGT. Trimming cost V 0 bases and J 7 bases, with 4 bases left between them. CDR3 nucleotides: TGTGCCAGCAGTGACTCCTCAAATTCACCCCTCCACTTT. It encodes CASSDSSNSPLHF.

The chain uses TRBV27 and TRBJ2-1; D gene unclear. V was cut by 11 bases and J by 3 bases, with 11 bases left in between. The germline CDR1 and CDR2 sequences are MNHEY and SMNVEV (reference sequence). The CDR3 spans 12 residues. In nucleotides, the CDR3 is TGTGCCGTTGTAGGCAGCTACAATGAGCAGTTCTTC. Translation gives CAVVGSYNEQFF.

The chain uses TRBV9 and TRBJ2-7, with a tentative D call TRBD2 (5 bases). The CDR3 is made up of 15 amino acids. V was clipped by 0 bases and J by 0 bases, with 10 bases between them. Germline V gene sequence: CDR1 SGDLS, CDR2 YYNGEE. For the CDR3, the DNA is TGTGCCAGCAGCGTAGCGGGAAGAGACTCCTACGAGCAGTACTTC. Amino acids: CASSVAGRDSYEQYF.

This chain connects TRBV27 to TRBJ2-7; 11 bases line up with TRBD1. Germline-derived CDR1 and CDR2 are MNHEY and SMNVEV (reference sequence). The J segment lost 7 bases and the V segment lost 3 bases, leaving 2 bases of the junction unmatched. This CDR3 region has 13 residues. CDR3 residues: CASSFRDRGEQYF. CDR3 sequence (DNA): TGTGCCAGCAGTTTCCGGGACAGGGGGGAGCAGTACTTC.

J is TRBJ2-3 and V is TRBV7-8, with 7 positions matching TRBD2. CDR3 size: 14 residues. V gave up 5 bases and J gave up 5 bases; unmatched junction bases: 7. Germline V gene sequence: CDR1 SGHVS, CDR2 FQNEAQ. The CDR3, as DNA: TGTGCCAGCAGCCAATTCCGGGAGGTAGATACGCAGTATTTT. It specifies CASSQFREVDTQYF.

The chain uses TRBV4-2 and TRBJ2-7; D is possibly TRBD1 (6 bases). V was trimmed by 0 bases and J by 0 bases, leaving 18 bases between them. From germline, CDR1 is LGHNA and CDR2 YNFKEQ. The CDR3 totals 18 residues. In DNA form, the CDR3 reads TGTGCCAGCAGCCAAGATTTCCCCGGACAGACCTTCTCCTACGAGCAGTACTTC. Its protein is CASSQDFPGQTFSYEQYF.

The CDR3 protein is CASSYPSSEEATKETQYF. The CDR3 coding sequence is TGTGCCAGCAGCTACCCGTCGAGTGAGGAGGCTACTAAAGAGACCCAGTACTTC. This chain connects TRBV7-6 to TRBJ2-5; D might be TRBD2 (5 bases). V was shortened by 4 bases and J by 3 bases, with 24 bases between the two germline ends. This CDR3 has 18 residues. Germline V gene sequence: CDR1 SGHVS, CDR2 FNYEAQ.

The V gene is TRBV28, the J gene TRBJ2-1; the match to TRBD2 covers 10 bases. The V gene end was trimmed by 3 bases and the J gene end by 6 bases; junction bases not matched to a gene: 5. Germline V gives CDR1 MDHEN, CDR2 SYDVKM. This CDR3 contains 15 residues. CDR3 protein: CASSFLTSGSNEQFF. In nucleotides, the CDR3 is TGTGCCAGCAGTTTCTTGACTAGCGGGTCCAATGAGCAGTTCTTC. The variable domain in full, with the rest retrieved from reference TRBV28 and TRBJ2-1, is DVKVTQSSRYLVKRTGEKVFLECVQDMDHENMFWYRQDPGLGLRLIYFSYDVKMKEKGDIPEGYSVSREKKERFSLILESASTNQTSMYLCASSFLTSGSNEQFFGPGTRLTVL.

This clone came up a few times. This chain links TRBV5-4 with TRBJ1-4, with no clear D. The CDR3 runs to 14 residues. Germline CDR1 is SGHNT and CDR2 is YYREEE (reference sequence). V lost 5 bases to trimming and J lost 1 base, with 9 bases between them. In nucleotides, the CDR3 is TGTGCCAGCAGAGACGGGGTAACTAATGAAAAACTGTTTTTT. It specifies CASRDGVTNEKLFF.

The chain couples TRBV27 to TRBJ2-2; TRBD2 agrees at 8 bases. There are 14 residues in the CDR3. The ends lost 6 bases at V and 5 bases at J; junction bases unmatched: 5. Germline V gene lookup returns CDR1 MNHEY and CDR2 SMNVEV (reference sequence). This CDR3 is CASRTSVKTGELFF. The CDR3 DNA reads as TGTGCCAGCAGGACTAGCGTGAAAACCGGGGAGCTGTTTTTT.

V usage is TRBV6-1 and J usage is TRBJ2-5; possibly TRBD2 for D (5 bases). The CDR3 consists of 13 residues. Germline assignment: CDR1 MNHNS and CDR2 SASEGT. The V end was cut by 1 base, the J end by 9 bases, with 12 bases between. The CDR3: CASSEGRLRAQYF. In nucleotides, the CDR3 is TGTGCCAGCAGTGAAGGTCGGTTGAGGGCCCAGTACTTC.

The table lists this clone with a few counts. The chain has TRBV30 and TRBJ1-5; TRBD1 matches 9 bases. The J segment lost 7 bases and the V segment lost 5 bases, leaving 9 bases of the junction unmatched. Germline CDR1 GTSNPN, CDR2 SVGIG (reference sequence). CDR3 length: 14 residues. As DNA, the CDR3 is TGTGCCTGGGCCCCGGGACAGGGTAGCCAGCCCCAGCATTTT. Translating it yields CAWAPGQGSQPQHF.

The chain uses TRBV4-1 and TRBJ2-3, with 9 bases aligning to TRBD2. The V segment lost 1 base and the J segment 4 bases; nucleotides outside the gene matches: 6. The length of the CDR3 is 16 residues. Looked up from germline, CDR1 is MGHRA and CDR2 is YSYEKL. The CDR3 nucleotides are TGCGCCAGCAGCCAAGTGTTAGCGGGAGACGCAGATACGCAGTATTTT. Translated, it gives CASSQVLAGDADTQYF.

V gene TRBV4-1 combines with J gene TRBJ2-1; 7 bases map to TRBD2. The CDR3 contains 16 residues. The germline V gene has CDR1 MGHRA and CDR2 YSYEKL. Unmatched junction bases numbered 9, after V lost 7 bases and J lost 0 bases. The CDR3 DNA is TGCGCCAGCACCCTGTCGGGCGGGAGCTCCTACAATGAGCAGTTCTTC. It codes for CASTLSGGSSYNEQFF.